The 25 T cell receptor beta chains given below trace back to one sample, sequenced in a study of blood T cell repertoires in COVID-19. Repertoires were generated with immunoSEQ multiplex PCR, while TCRdb's copy carries only in-frame clones and drops some. The sample includes roughly 210,000 clones, approximately 90% of them seen just once. The sample consisted of peripheral blood. These receptors were collected from a man between 70 and 80 years old with acute or convalescent COVID-19.

The chain employs TRBV15 and TRBJ2-7; a weak D match, TRBD2 (6 bases). This CDR3 has 14 amino acids. Germline assignment: CDR1 LNHNV and CDR2 YYDKDF (reference sequence). The V end was cut by 3 bases, the J end by 1 base, with 10 bases between. CDR3 bases: TGTGCCACCAGCAGCGGGGGTGGTTCCTACGAGCAGTACTTC. Translated, it gives CATSSGGGSYEQYF. The full variable domain, in which reference TRBV15 and TRBJ2-7 provide the parts outside the CDR3, is DAMVIQNPRYQVTQFGKPVTLSCSQTLNHNVMYWYQQKSSQAPKLLFHYYDKDFNNEADTPDNFQSRRPNTSFCFLDIRSPGLGDTAMYLCATSSGGGSYEQYFGPGTRLTVT.

CDR3 nucleotides: TGTGCCAGCCAACAGGGGGCTGGCTACAATGAGCAGTTCTTC. Protein product: CASQQGAGYNEQFF. V gene TRBV2 combines with J gene TRBJ2-1; 9 bases fit TRBD1. Germline V gene data show CDR1 as SNHLY and CDR2 as FYNNEI. The CDR3 runs 14 residues. V was pared by 8 bases and J by 3 bases, with 5 bases of the junction left unmatched. The variable domain in full, completed from reference TRBV2 and TRBJ2-1, reads EPEVTQTPSHQVTQMGQEVILRCVPISNHLYFYWYRQILGQKVEFLVSFYNNEISEKSEIFDDQFSVERPDGSNFTLKIRSTKLEDSAMYFCASQQGAGYNEQFFGPGTRLTVL.

The chain couples TRBV6-2 or TRBV6-3 to TRBJ1-1; D may be TRBD1 (6 bases). The CDR3 runs to 15 residues. Germline assignment: CDR1 MNHEY and CDR2 SVGEGT. Trimming took off 5 bases at V and 2 bases at J, with 15 bases between the two ends. The CDR3 nucleotides read TGTGCCAGCAGTGCAGCAGGGGCAGGAAACACTGAAGCTTTCTTT. This sequence encodes CASSAAGAGNTEAFF.

The CDR3 loop is CASSPRGGRREQFF. CDR3 nucleotide sequence: TGTGCCAGCAGCCCTCGAGGCGGGAGGCGTGAGCAGTTCTTC. V and J are TRBV13 and TRBJ2-1; 8 nucleotides line up with TRBD2. CDR1 is PRHDT and CDR2 is FYEKMQ in the germline V gene (reference sequence). The CDR3 is 14 residues long. J gave up 9 bases and V 5 bases, and 9 bases lay outside the gene matches.

This sequence joins TRBV15 and TRBJ2-5; 7 bases align to TRBD2. V shed 1 base, J shed 4 bases, and the junction held 3 bases outside the gene matches. Germline CDR1 and CDR2: LNHNV and YYDKDF (reference sequence). The CDR3 covers 14 residues. The CDR3, as DNA: TGTGCCACCAGCAGAGGTGGACTAGGAGAGACCCAGTACTTC. It encodes CATSRGGLGETQYF. Full variable domain (outside the CDR3, taken from reference TRBV15 and TRBJ2-5): DAMVIQNPRYQVTQFGKPVTLSCSQTLNHNVMYWYQQKSSQAPKLLFHYYDKDFNNEADTPDNFQSRRPNTSFCFLDIRSPGLGDTAMYLCATSRGGLGETQYFGPGTRLLVL.

Here the CDR3 reads CASSVGQGSYNEQFF. CDR3 nucleotide sequence: TGTGCCAGCAGCGTCGGACAGGGCTCCTACAATGAGCAGTTCTTC. The chain joins TRBV5-5 to TRBJ2-1; 8 positions match TRBD1. Germline lookup yields CDR1 SGHKS and CDR2 YYEKEE (reference sequence). J was trimmed by 0 bases and V by 4 bases; bases with no gene match: 3. This CDR3 contains 15 residues.

The chain carries TRBV9 and TRBJ2-7; 9 bases fit TRBD1. The V gene's germline CDR1 is SGDLS and CDR2 YYNGEE. The CDR3 is made up of 16 amino acids. Trimming removed 3 bases from V and 5 bases from J; junction bases left unmatched: 12. The CDR3 coding sequence is TGTGCCAGCAGCGCCCGGGAACAGGGGGCCGTGAACGAGCAGTACTTC. Protein sequence: CASSAREQGAVNEQYF.

The rearrangement uses TRBV5-8 and TRBJ1-2; D uncertain. Germline-derived CDR1 and CDR2 are SGHTS and YDEGEE. CDR3 size: 13 residues. V was cut by 3 bases and J by 8 bases, with 14 bases left in between. The CDR3 loop reads CASSWVVGGGYTF. Written as DNA, the CDR3 is TGTGCCAGCAGCTGGGTCGTCGGAGGAGGCTACACCTTC. Full variable domain (remainder filled in from reference TRBV5-8 and TRBJ1-2): EAGVTQSPTHLIKTRGQQATLRCSPISGHTSVYWYQQALGLGLQFLLWYDEGEERNRGNFPPRFSGRQFPNYSSELNVNALELEDSALYLCASSWVVGGGYTFGSGTRLTVV.

The V and J genes are TRBV7-8 and TRBJ2-5; D might be TRBD1 (5 bases). CDR1 and CDR2 (germline): SGHVS, FQNEAQ. This CDR3 is 15 amino acids long. Trimming left V 3 bases short and J 2 bases short, with 13 bases between. CDR3 sequence (DNA): TGTGCCAGCAGCTTCGGTCAGGGTGTGCAAGAGACCCAGTACTTC. Its protein product is CASSFGQGVQETQYF.

The DNA for the CDR3 is TGTGCCAGCAGCCACGTAGGACAGGGGAACACTGAAGCTTTCTTT. Amino acids: CASSHVGQGNTEAFF. The V and J genes are TRBV7-9 and TRBJ1-1; 8 bases agree with TRBD1. Per germline, CDR1 SEHNR and CDR2 FQNEAQ (reference sequence). CDR3 length equals 15 residues. V shed 5 bases and J 1 base; nucleotides not matched to a gene: 6.

V usage is TRBV6-1 and J usage is TRBJ2-7, with D uncertain. The CDR3 is 11 residues long. The germline V gene has CDR1 MNHNS and CDR2 SASEGT. With 2 bases removed from V and 6 bases from J, the gap between germline ends came to 5 bases. Here the CDR3 reads CASSESGEQYF. In DNA form, the CDR3 reads TGTGCCAGCAGTGAATCCGGCGAGCAGTACTTC.

The V call is TRBV13, the J call TRBJ2-7; D gene ambiguous. V was trimmed by 3 bases and J by 2 bases, leaving 8 bases between them. The CDR3 runs 13 residues. Germline assignment: CDR1 PRHDT and CDR2 FYEKMQ (reference sequence). CDR3 sequence reads: CASSLGRTYEQYF. The CDR3 DNA sequence: TGTGCCAGCAGCTTGGGCAGGACCTACGAGCAGTACTTC.

V is TRBV7-9 and J is TRBJ2-5; 8 bases match TRBD1. The CDR3 extends over 15 amino acids. V lost 5 bases and J lost 1; bases outside the gene matches: 6. Germline V gives CDR1 SEHNR, CDR2 FQNEAQ (reference sequence). The CDR3 DNA is TGTGCCAGCAGCAGGGACAGGAATATCCAAGAGACCCAGTACTTC. As protein: CASSRDRNIQETQYF.

The chain carries TRBV30 and TRBJ1-2; the D gene is possibly TRBD1 (5 bases). The germline V gene has CDR1 GTSNPN and CDR2 SVGIG (reference sequence). V was cut by 1 base and J by 1 base, with 10 bases left in between. This CDR3 region has 14 residues. CDR3 in DNA: TGTGCCTGGAGTGGAGACAGTTTTAACTATGGCTACACCTTC. The encoded protein is CAWSGDSFNYGYTF.

The CDR3 reads CSGTANTEAFF. The DNA of the CDR3 is TGCAGCGGGACAGCGAACACTGAAGCTTTCTTT. The chain combines TRBV20-1 with TRBJ1-1, with 7 bases matching TRBD1. Germline assignment: CDR1 DFQATT and CDR2 SNEGSKA (reference sequence). The length of the CDR3 is 11 residues.

The chain carries TRBV7-2 and TRBJ1-2; 10 nucleotides agree with TRBD1. Germline CDR1 SGHTA, CDR2 FQGNSA. V was pared by 8 bases and J by 2 bases, with 5 bases of the junction left unmatched. The CDR3 runs to 14 residues. CDR3 amino acids: CASGRDRGNYGYTF. The DNA of the CDR3 is TGTGCCAGCGGCCGGGACAGGGGAAACTATGGCTACACCTTC.

This clone has only one observation. The rearrangement joins TRBV5-1 to TRBJ2-7; 9 bases line up with TRBD1. CDR3 length: 16 amino acids. From germline, CDR1 is SGHRS and CDR2 YFSETQ. V was clipped by 1 base and J by 2 bases; unmatched bases: 7. CDR3 sequence: CASSLLAGTGTYEQYF. The CDR3, as DNA: TGCGCCAGCAGCTTGCTGGCCGGGACAGGGACCTACGAGCAGTACTTC.

CDR3 amino acids: CAWSPVDTTNEKLFF. As DNA, the CDR3 is TGTGCCTGGAGTCCCGTGGACACAACTAATGAAAAACTGTTTTTT. This chain links TRBV30 with TRBJ1-4; tentative D call: TRBD1 (5 bases). Trimming pared 2 bases from V and 0 bases from J, leaving 10 bases between. Germline V gene lookup returns CDR1 GTSNPN and CDR2 SVGIG (reference sequence). CDR3 size: 15 residues.

This clone came up once. V and J are TRBV6-4 and TRBJ1-5, with D perhaps matching TRBD1 (5 bases). CDR1 and CDR2 from the germline V gene are MRHNA and SNTAGT. The CDR3 length is 14 residues. Trimming removed 6 bases at V and 1 base at J, with 10 bases between. The DNA for the CDR3 is TGTGCCAGCAGCAGGGAGGCAAGCAATCAGCCCCAGCATTTT. It yields the protein CASSREASNQPQHF.

CDR3 loop: CASSTGKVWEQYF. The DNA of the CDR3 is TGTGCCAGTAGTACCGGGAAGGTGTGGGAGCAGTACTTC. This rearrangement joins TRBV19 to TRBJ2-7; TRBD2 is a possible D gene (5 bases). The CDR3 has 13 residues. V lost 4 bases to trimming and J lost 7 bases, with 14 bases between them. Germline CDR1 LNHDA, CDR2 SQIVND (reference sequence).

Concerning this clone itself: Other DNA sequences in the same sample also yield this CDR3. The V and J genes are TRBV19 and TRBJ1-1; D unresolved. CDR1 and CDR2 from the germline V gene are LNHDA and SQIVND (reference sequence). CDR3 length: 14 residues. Trimming removed 5 bases at V and 1 base at J, with 11 bases between. The CDR3 reads CASSWAFSNTEAFF. The DNA of the CDR3 is TGTGCCAGTAGTTGGGCCTTTTCGAACACTGAAGCTTTCTTT.

V and J are TRBV2 and TRBJ1-2, with 7 bases lining up with TRBD1. The junction had 9 bases not matched to a gene; V was cut back by 6 bases and J by 8 bases. This CDR3 spans 13 amino acids. Germline loops: CDR1 SNHLY, CDR2 FYNNEI. As DNA, the CDR3 is TGTGCCAGCAGGTCGACAGGGATCGCCGGCTACACCTTC. Translation: CASRSTGIAGYTF.

This chain connects TRBV18 to TRBJ2-7; the match to TRBD2 covers 9 bases. Germline CDR1 reads KGHSH; CDR2 reads LQKENI. The V segment lost 3 bases and the J segment 2 bases; nucleotides outside the gene matches: 5. This CDR3 region has 15 residues. DNA of the CDR3: TGTGCCAGCTCACCCACTAGCGGGTATGCCTACGAGCAGTACTTC. Amino acids: CASSPTSGYAYEQYF.

The genes are TRBV9 and TRBJ2-7; TRBD1 aligns across 9 bases. V shed 4 bases and J 4 bases; nucleotides not matched to a gene: 9. The CDR3 loop spans 15 amino acids. Per germline, CDR1 SGDLS and CDR2 YYNGEE. DNA for the CDR3: TGTGCCAGCAGCCCGGAACAGGGGGCAATGTACGAGCAGTACTTC. Amino acid sequence: CASSPEQGAMYEQYF.

This chain joins TRBV7-7 and TRBJ2-1; a possible D gene is TRBD2 (6 bases). Trimming shortened V by 5 bases and J by 1 base, and 9 bases separated the two germline ends. Germline CDR1 reads SSHAT; CDR2 reads FNYEAQ (reference sequence). The CDR3 is 14 amino acids. The CDR3 DNA sequence: TGTGCCAGCAGCCTTAGCGGTTCCTACAATGAGCAGTTCTTC. Amino acids: CASSLSGSYNEQFF.